One TCR beta chain is described in this entry. This record belongs to a study of control samples from healthy donors and cancer patients. Losses at the gene ends were 7 bases for V and 4 bases for J; bases not matched to a gene: 15. Germline CDR1 is SGHTA and CDR2 is FQGNSA. The CDR3 contains 16 residues. The data were produced by immunoSEQ multiplex PCR, yet TCRdb's version contains in-frame clones alone and is incomplete. Of some 120,000 clones in the sample, around 87% are singletons; the top ten hold 7% to 10%. Sequenced material: blood. The chain employs TRBV7-2 and TRBJ2-7; 8 bases map to TRBD1. The TCR sequence derives from a man aged 35 to 55 in good health. The DNA of the CDR3 is TGTGCCAGCACCCCAGCGGCCGGGACAGGTTTTTACGAGCAGTACTTC. Its translation is CASTPAAGTGFYEQYF. The full variable domain, in which reference TRBV7-2 and TRBJ2-7 provide the parts outside the CDR3, is GAGVSQSPSNKVTEKGKDVELRCDPISGHTALYWYRQSLGQGLEFLIYFQGNSAPDKSGLPSDRFSAERTGGSVSTLTIQRTQQEDSAVYLCASTPAAGTGFYEQYFGPGTRLTVT.